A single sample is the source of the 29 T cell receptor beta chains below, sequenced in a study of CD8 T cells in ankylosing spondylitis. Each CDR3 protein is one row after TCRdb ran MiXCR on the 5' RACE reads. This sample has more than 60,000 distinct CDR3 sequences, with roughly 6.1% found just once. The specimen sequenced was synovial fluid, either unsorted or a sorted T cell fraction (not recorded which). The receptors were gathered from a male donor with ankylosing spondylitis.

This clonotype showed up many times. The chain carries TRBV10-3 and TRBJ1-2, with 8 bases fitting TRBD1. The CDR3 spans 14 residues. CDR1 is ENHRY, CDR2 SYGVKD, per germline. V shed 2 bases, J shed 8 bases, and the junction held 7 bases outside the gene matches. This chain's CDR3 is CAISEPTGGEGYTF. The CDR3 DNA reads TGTGCCATCAGTGAGCCTACAGGGGGAGAAGGCTACACCTTC.

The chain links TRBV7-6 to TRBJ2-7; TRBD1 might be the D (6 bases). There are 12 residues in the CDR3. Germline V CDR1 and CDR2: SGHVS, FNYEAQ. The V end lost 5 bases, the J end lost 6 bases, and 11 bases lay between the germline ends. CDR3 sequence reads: CASSQGHFEQYF. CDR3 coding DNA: TGTGCCAGCAGCCAGGGACATTTCGAGCAGTACTTC.

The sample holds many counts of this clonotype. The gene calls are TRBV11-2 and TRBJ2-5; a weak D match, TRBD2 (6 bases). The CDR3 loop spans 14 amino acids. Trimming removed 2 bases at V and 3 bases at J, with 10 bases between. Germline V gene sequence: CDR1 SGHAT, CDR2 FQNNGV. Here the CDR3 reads CASSLMRGKETQYF. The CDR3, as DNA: TGTGCCAGCAGCTTAATGCGGGGCAAAGAGACCCAGTACTTC.

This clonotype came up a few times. The CDR3 sequence: CASAEGGGLAGSYEQYF. The CDR3 nucleotides are TGTGCCAGCGCCGAAGGGGGTGGACTAGCGGGTTCCTACGAGCAGTACTTC. The chain carries TRBV28 and TRBJ2-7; 11 bases fit TRBD2. Germline V gene sequence: CDR1 MDHEN, CDR2 SYDVKM. The V segment lost 8 bases and the J segment 1 base; nucleotides outside the gene matches: 13. This CDR3 is built from 17 residues.

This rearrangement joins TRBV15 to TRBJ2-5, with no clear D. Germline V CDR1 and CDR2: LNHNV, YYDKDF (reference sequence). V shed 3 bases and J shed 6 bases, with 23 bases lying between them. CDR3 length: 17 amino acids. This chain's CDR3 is CATSRNISRALGKTQYF. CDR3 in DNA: TGTGCCACCAGCAGGAATATAAGCCGGGCTTTGGGGAAGACCCAGTACTTC. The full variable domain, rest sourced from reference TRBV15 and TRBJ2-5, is DAMVIQNPRYQVTQFGKPVTLSCSQTLNHNVMYWYQQKSSQAPKLLFHYYDKDFNNEADTPDNFQSRRPNTSFCFLDIRSPGLGDTAMYLCATSRNISRALGKTQYFGPGTRLLVL.

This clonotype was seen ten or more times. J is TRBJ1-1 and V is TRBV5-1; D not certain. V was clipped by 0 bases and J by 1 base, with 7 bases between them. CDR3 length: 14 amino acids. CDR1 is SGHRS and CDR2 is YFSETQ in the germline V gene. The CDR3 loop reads CASSLDSRNTEAFF. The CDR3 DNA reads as TGCGCCAGCAGCTTGGACAGTAGGAACACTGAAGCTTTCTTT. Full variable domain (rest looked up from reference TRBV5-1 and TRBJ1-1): KAGVTQTPRYLIKTRGQQVTLSCSPISGHRSVSWYQQTPGQGLQFLFEYFSETQRNKGNFPGRFSGRQFSNSRSEMNVSTLELGDSALYLCASSLDSRNTEAFFGQGTRLTVV.

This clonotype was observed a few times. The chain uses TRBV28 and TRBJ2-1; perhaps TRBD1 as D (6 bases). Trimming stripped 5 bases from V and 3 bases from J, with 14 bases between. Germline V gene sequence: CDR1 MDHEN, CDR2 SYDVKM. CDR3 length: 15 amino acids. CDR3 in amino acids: CASSKDRQGYNEQFF. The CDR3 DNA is TGTGCCAGCAGTAAAGACAGGCAAGGCTACAATGAGCAGTTCTTC.

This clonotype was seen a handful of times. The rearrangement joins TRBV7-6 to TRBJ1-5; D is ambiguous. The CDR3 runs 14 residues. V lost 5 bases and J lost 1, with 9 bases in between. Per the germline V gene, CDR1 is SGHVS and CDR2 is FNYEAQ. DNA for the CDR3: TGTGCCAGCAGCCCACATGGGAGCAATCAGCCCCAGCATTTT. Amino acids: CASSPHGSNQPQHF.

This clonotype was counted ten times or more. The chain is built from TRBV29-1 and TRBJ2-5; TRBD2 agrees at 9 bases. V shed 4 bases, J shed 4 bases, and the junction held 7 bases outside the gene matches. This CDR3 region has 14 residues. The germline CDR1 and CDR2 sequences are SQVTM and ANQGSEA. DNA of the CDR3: TGCAGCGTTGGGGCGGGAGGGCCCTCAGAGACCCAGTACTTC. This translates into CSVGAGGPSETQYF.

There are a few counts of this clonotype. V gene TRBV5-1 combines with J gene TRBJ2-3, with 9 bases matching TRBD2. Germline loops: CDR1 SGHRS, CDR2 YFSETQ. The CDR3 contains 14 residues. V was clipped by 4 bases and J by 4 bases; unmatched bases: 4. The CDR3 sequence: CASSQGLAADTQYF. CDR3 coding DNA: TGCGCCAGCAGCCAGGGACTAGCAGCAGATACGCAGTATTTT.

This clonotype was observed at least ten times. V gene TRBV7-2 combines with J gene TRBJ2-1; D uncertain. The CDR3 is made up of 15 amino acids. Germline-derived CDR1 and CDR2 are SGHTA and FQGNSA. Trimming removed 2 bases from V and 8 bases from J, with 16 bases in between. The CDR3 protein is CASSLFKQSIDEQFF. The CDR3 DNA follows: TGTGCCAGCAGCTTATTCAAACAATCTATAGATGAGCAGTTCTTC.

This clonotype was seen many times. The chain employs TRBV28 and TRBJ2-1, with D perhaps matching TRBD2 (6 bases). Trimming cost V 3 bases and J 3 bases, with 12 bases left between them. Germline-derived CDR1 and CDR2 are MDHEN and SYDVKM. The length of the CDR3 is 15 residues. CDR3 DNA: TGTGCCAGCAGTTTCCGGGACTGGGACTACAATGAGCAGTTCTTC. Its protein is CASSFRDWDYNEQFF.

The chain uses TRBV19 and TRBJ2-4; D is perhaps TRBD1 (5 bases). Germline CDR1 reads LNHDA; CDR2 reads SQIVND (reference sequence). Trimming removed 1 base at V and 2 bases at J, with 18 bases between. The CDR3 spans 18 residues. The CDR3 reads CASSIGGQGFRTKNIQYF. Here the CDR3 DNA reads TGTGCCAGTAGTATAGGGGGCCAAGGGTTTAGAACCAAAAACATTCAGTACTTC.

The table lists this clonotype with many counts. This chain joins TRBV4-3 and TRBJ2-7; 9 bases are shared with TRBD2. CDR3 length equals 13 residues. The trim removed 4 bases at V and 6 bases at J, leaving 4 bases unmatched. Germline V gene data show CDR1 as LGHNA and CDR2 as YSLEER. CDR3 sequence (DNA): TGCGCCAGCAGCCGGTCGACTAGCGGCGAGCAGTACTTC. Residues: CASSRSTSGEQYF.

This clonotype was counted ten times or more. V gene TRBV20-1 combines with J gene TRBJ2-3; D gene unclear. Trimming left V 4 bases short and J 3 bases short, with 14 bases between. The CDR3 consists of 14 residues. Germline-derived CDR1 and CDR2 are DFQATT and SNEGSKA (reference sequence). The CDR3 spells CSAILPGETDTQYF. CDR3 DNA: TGCAGTGCTATACTCCCCGGCGAAACAGATACGCAGTATTTT.

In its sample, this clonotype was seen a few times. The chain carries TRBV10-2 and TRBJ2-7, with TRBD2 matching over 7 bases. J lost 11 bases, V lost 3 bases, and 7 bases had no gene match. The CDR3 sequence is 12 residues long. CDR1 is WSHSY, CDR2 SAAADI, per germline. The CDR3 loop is CASSEMREREYF. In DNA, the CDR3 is TGCGCCAGCAGTGAAATGCGGGAGAGGGAGTACTTC.

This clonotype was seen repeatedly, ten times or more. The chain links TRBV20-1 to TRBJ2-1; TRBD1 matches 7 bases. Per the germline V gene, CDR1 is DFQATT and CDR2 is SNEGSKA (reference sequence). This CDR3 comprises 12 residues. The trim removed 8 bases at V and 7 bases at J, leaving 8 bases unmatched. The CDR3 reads CSSWDRLNEQFF. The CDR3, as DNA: TGCAGTAGCTGGGACAGACTAAATGAGCAGTTCTTC.

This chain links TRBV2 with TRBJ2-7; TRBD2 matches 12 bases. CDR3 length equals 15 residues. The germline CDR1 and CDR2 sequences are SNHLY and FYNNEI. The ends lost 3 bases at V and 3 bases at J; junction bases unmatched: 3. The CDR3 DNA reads TGTGCCAGCAGTGACCCGACTAGCGGGAGCTACGAGCAGTACTTC. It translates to CASSDPTSGSYEQYF. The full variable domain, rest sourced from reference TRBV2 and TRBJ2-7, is EPEVTQTPSHQVTQMGQEVILRCVPISNHLYFYWYRQILGQKVEFLVSFYNNEISEKSEIFDDQFSVERPDGSNFTLKIRSTKLEDSAMYFCASSDPTSGSYEQYFGPGTRLTVT.

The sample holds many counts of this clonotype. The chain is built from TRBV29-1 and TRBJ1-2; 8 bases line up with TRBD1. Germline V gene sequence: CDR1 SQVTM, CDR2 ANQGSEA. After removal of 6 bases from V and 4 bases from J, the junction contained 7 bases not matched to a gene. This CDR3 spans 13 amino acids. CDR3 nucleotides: TGCAGCGTGCTACTCCAGGGGGCCTATGGCTACACCTTC. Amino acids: CSVLLQGAYGYTF.

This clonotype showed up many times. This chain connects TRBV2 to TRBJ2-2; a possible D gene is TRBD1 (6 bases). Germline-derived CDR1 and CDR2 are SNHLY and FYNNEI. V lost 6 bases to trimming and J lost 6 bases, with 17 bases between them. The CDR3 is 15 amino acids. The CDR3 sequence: CASRTGIGGAGELFF. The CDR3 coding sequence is TGTGCCAGCAGAACAGGGATCGGTGGTGCCGGGGAGCTGTTTTTT.

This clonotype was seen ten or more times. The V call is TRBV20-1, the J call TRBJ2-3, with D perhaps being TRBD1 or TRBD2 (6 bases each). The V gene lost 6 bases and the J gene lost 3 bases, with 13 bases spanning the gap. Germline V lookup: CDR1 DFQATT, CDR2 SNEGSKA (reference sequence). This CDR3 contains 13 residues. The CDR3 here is CSATGARTDTQYF. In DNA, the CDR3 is TGCAGTGCCACGGGGGCGCGAACAGATACGCAGTATTTT.

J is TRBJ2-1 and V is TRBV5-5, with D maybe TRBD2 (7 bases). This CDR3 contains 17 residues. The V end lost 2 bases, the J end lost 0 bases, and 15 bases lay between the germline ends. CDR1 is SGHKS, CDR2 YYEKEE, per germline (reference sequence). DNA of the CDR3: TGTGCCAGCAGCTTAATCGGGGGGCCTAGCTCCTACAATGAGCAGTTCTTC. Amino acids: CASSLIGGPSSYNEQFF.

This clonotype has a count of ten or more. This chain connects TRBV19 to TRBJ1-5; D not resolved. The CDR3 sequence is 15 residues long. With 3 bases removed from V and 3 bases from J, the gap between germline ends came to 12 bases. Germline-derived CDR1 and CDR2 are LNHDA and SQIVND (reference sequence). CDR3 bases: TGTGCCAGTAGTATCGTGGGGAATCTCAATCAGCCCCAGCATTTT. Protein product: CASSIVGNLNQPQHF.

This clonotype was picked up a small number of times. CDR3 sequence: CSAQDGRGPVGYQPQHF. The CDR3 DNA follows: TGCAGTGCCCAAGATGGGCGGGGCCCCGTAGGGTATCAGCCCCAGCATTTT. The rearrangement links TRBV20-1 to TRBJ1-5, with a tentative D call TRBD1 (5 bases). The germline V gene has CDR1 DFQATT and CDR2 SNEGSKA (reference sequence). This CDR3 has 17 residues. V shed 6 bases and J shed 5 bases, with 26 bases lying between them.

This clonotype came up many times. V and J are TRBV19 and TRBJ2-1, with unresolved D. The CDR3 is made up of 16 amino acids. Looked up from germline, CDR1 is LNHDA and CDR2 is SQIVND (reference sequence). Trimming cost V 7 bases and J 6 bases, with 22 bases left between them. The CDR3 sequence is CASKPPERASSNEQFF. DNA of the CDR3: TGTGCCAGTAAACCCCCCGAAAGGGCTAGTTCCAATGAGCAGTTCTTC.

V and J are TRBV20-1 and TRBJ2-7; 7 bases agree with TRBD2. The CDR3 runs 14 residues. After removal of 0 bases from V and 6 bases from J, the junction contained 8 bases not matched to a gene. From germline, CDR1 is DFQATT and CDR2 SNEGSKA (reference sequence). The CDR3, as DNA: TGCAGTGCTAGAGAAGTGGCGGGAGTCGGCGAGCAGTACTTC. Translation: CSAREVAGVGEQYF.

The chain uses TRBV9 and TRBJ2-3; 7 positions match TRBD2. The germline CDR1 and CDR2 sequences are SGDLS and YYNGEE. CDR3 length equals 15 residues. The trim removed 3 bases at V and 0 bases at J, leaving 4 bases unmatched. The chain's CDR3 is CASSASGTSTDTQYF. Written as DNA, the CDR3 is TGTGCCAGCAGCGCTAGCGGCACTAGCACAGATACGCAGTATTTT.

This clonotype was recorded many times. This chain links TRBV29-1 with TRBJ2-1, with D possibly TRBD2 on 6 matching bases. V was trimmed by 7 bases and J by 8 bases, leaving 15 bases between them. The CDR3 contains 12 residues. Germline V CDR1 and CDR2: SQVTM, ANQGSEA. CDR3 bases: TGCAGCGCGATCCTCCGCGGGGATGAGCAGTTCTTC. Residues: CSAILRGDEQFF.

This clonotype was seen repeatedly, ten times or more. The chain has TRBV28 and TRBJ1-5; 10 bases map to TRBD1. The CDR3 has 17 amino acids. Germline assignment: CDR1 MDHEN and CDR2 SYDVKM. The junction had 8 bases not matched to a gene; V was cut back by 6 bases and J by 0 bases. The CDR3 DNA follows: TGTGCCAGCAGAGTGGGACAGGGGCCTTATAGCAATCAGCCCCAGCATTTT. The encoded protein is CASRVGQGPYSNQPQHF.